The 3 T cell receptor beta chains presented below share a single source sample, sequenced in a study of technical replicates of blood from a handful of donors. TCRdb keeps only in-frame clones here, not all; method: immunoSEQ multiplex PCR. This table has 67,000 or so clones, around 90% appearing once. The sample comprised T cells isolated from PBMCs. The receptors were sampled from a human donor in good health.

This rearrangement joins TRBV9 to TRBJ2-3, with D maybe TRBD2 (5 bases). CDR1 and CDR2 from the germline V gene are SGDLS and YYNGEE. Trimming removed 0 bases from V and 6 bases from J, with 20 bases in between. The CDR3 runs to 17 residues. CDR3 coding DNA: TGTGCCAGCAGCGTAGTTCCTTCTAGCCCCAACCCGGATACGCAGTATTTT. It codes for CASSVVPSSPNPDTQYF.

The chain combines TRBV7-9 with TRBJ2-1, with 10 nucleotides matching TRBD2. With 7 bases clipped from V and 3 bases from J, the junction kept 3 bases outside the gene matches. CDR3 size: 14 residues. Germline V lookup: CDR1 SEHNR, CDR2 FQNEAQ (reference sequence). Here the CDR3 DNA reads TGTGCCAGCAACCCTAGCGGGAGCTACAATGAGCAGTTCTTC. Translation gives CASNPSGSYNEQFF.

This clone showed up just once. The genes are TRBV10-1 and TRBJ2-7; D is uncertain. From germline, CDR1 is WNHNN and CDR2 SYGVQD (reference sequence). CDR3 length equals 13 residues. The V end lost 8 bases, the J end lost 2 bases, and 13 bases lay between the germline ends. The CDR3 nucleotides are TGCGCCAGCCCCAGACGGGTGGCCTACGAGCAGTACTTC. Amino acids: CASPRRVAYEQYF.